The present TCR beta chain was sequenced within a study of OX40 agonist ivuxolimab in advanced cancers. The wider study: Prior therapy, whether anti-PD-1, anti-PD-L1 or anti-CTLA-4, was allowed, and less than 45% had some. Whole-study findings and limits: On average, CD8+ T cells showed a greater number of expanded clones than CD4+.

For this clone: What it binds is not known.

The germline CDR1 and CDR2 sequences are SGDLS and YYNGEE. This CDR3 has 15 residues. With 1 base removed from V and 5 bases from J, the gap between germline ends came to 10 bases. Assay used: immunoSEQ multiplex PCR; TCRdb lists only in-frame clones, some missing. The table lists tens of thousands of clones, 80% to 85% of them singletons. Material: CD4+ or CD8+ T cells sorted from blood, obtained in a trial of the OX40 agonist ivuxolimab. The sequence was obtained from an adult with an advanced solid tumor such as melanoma, head and neck, liver or kidney cancer. V and J are TRBV9 and TRBJ1-6; D gene uncertain. CDR3 nucleotides: TGTGCCAGCAGCGTAATCCCCTCTCATAATTCACCCCTCCACTTT. Protein sequence: CASSVIPSHNSPLHF.